These T cell receptor beta chains were read from a single sample in a study of sequential checkpoint blockade in melanoma. Repertoires were generated with immunoSEQ multiplex PCR, while TCRdb's copy carries only in-frame clones and drops some. The sample records about 4,900 clones, 34% being singletons. The material was tumor tissue (inferred from file names), obtained from a patient given nivolumab and ipilimumab in sequence. These receptors were obtained from a human donor with melanoma. The conserved cysteine and the conserved F or W are not part of the CDR3 here. Each record gives: V gene, J gene, CDR3 protein.

TRBV12-5	TRBJ2-7	ASGLGGAGYEQY
TRBV6-8	TRBJ2-7	ASSYFGGAYEQY
TRBV25-1	TRBJ1-2	ASSVGGGRSAYGYT
TRBV11-3	TRBJ1-2	ASSLVEGMVSGYT
TRBV11-3	TRBJ1-2	ASSSGTLLYGYT
TRBV6-8	TRBJ1-6	ASWQGAASNSPLH
TRBV11-3	TRBJ2-5	ASSGTGGQGTQY
TRBV7-5	TRBJ2-2	ASSQLQGAANTGELF
TRBV6-1	TRBJ2-1	ASSEESGIRQF
TRBV10-3	TRBJ1-2	AISESSPGTGNGYT
TRBV11-3	TRBJ1-2	ASSLWQPVYGYT
TRBV12-5	TRBJ1-1	ASGLGVTEAF
TRBV18	TRBJ1-1	ASSPRDGRANTEAF
TRBV30	TRBJ1-2	AWSVLLLAEDYGYT
TRBV7-1	TRBJ2-2	ASSFENTGELF
TRBV4-1	TRBJ1-1	ASSQRGGMNTEAF
TRBV5-1	TRBJ1-1	ASSPKHRDGNTEAF
TRBV30	TRBJ2-7	AWSSHEGYEQY
TRBV15	TRBJ2-2	ATSRDWGGKTGELF
TRBV6-8	TRBJ1-2	ASSYSGVDYGYT
TRBV6-9	TRBJ2-1	ATGRGHEQF
TRBV25-1	TRBJ2-7	ASRQAGAYEQY
TRBV18	TRBJ1-1	ASSPGQGATEAF
TRBV9	TRBJ1-2	ASRPAGTNYGYT